The sequence of this T cell receptor (beta chain) was determined in a study of lymphopenia after photon versus proton radiotherapy. Study-level findings and limits: Proton therapy kept repertoires fairly stable, unlike photons, which gained effector/memory cells. In patients who died, overall survival fell as post-nadir TCR diversity dropped more.

Worth noting for this clone: The antigen remains unidentified.

This table comes from immunoSEQ multiplex PCR, and its TCRdb copy is limited to in-frame clones, with some not included. The profile covers 65,000 to 75,000 clones, with more than 75% appearing a single time and roughly a tenth taken by the ten largest. The sequence derives from a man older than 75 with esophageal cancer. This specimen consisted of peripheral blood, obtained from a patient treated with proton-based radiotherapy.

This chain's CDR3 is CASSPRGSGSADTQYF. In nucleotides, the CDR3 is TGTGCCAGTAGCCCAAGGGGTAGCGGGAGCGCAGATACGCAGTATTTT. The J gene is TRBJ2-3, the V gene TRBV19; 9 nucleotides agree with TRBD2. The CDR3 is 16 residues long. V lost 6 bases and J lost 4; bases outside the gene matches: 11. Looked up from germline, CDR1 is LNHDA and CDR2 is SQIVND (reference sequence).